One and the same sample provided the 5 T cell receptor beta chains below, sequenced in a study of monozygotic twins with cystic fibrosis listed by TCRdb under 2021. Libraries were prepared through the immunoSEQ multiplex PCR assay. TCRdb stores this immuneACCESS table with in-frame sequences only. Part of the clones is absent; in the studies checked, under half of the shortfall reflects unresolved V genes, and no reason is known for the rest. The sample records about 24,000 clones, about 86% of which are singletons. The leading ten clones occupy roughly 1.2% of the sample. Material: blood. These receptors were collected from a woman aged 25-40 years with cystic fibrosis.

Remarks on this clone: Being one base from a much bigger clone, this may be a read error. V and J are TRBV6-1 and TRBJ1-4, with a tentative D call TRBD1 (5 bases). Germline V CDR1 and CDR2: MNHNS, SASEGT. The CDR3 consists of 12 residues. Trimming shortened V by 3 bases and J by 7 bases, and 6 bases separated the two germline ends. The CDR3 DNA reads as TGTGCCAGCAGTGAGCAGGGTGAAAAACTGTTTTTT. It encodes CASSEQGEKLFF.

The J gene is TRBJ1-2, the V gene TRBV11-2; possibly TRBD1 for D (5 bases). Germline CDR1 and CDR2: SGHAT and FQNNGV. Trimming removed 3 bases at V and 6 bases at J, with 11 bases between. The CDR3 contains 13 residues. The DNA of the CDR3 is TGTGCCAGCAGCTTGTGGCAGGGTGATGGCTACACCTTC. Translated: CASSLWQGDGYTF.

The rearrangement uses TRBV4-3 and TRBJ2-3; TRBD2 is a possible D gene (6 bases). CDR1 and CDR2 from the germline V gene are LGHNA and YSLEER. There are 14 residues in the CDR3. Trimming pared 3 bases from V and 1 base from J, leaving 8 bases between. The CDR3 sequence: CASSQGGRTDTQYF. CDR3 nucleotides: TGCGCCAGCAGCCAGGGGGGACGCACAGATACGCAGTATTTT.

J is TRBJ2-2 and V is TRBV5-1, with 10 bases lining up with TRBD1. The CDR3 spans 15 residues. The trim removed 3 bases at V and 3 bases at J, leaving 2 bases unmatched. Looked up from germline, CDR1 is SGHRS and CDR2 is YFSETQ. In nucleotides, the CDR3 is TGCGCCAGCAGCTGGGGGACAGGGGACACCGGGGAGCTGTTTTTT. Protein product: CASSWGTGDTGELFF.

This chain uses TRBV7-2 with TRBJ2-1; no reliable D call. The CDR3 sequence is 15 residues long. In germline, CDR1 is SGHTA, CDR2 FQGNSA. The germline V and J ends were trimmed by 2 bases and 6 bases, with 14 bases remaining between them. This CDR3 is CASSLFRLGTNEQFF. The CDR3 nucleotides are TGTGCCAGCAGCTTATTCCGGTTGGGTACCAATGAGCAGTTCTTC.